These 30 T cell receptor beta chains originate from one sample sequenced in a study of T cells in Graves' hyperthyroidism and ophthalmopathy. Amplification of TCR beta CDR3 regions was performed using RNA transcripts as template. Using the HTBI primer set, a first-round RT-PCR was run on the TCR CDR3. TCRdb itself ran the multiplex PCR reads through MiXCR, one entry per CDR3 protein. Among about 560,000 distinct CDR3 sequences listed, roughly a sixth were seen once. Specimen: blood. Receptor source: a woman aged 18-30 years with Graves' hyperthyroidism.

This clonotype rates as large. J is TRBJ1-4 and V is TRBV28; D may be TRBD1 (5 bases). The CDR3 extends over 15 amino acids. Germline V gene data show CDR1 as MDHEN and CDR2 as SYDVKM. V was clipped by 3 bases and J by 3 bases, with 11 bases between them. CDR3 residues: CASSFWAGSNEKLFF. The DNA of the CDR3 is TGTGCCAGCAGTTTTTGGGCAGGGTCTAATGAAAAACTGTTTTTT.

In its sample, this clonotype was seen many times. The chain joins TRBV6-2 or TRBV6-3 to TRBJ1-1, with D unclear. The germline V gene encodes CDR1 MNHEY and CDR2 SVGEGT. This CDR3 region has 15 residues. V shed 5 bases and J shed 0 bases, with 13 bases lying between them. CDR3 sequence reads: CASSKAGYMNTEAFF. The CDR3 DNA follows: TGTGCCAGCAGTAAGGCAGGATACATGAACACTGAAGCTTTCTTT.

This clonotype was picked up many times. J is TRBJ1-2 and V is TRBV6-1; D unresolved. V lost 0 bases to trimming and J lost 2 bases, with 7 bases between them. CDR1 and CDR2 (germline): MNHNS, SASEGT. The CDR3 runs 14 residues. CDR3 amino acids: CASSEARGNYGYTF. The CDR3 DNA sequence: TGTGCCAGCAGTGAAGCGCGAGGAAACTATGGCTACACCTTC.

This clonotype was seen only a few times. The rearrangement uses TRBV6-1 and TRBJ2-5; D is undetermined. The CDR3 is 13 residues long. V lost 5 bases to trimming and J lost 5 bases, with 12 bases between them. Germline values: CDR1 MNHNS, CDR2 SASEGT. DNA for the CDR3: TGTGCCAGCAGTTCCCCTCTCGGGGAGACCCAGTACTTC. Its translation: CASSSPLGETQYF.

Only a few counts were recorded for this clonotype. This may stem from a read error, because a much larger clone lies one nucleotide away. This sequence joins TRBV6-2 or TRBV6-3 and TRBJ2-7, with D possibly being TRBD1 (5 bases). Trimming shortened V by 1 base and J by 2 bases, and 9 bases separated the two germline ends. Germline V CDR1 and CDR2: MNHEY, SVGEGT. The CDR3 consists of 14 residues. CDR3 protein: CASSYWSGTYEQYF. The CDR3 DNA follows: TGTGCCAGCAGTTACTGGTCAGGGACCTACGAGCAGTACTTC.

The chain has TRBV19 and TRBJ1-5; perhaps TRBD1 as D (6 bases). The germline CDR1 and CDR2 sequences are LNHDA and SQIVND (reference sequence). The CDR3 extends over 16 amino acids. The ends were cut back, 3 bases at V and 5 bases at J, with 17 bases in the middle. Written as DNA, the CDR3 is TGTGCCAGTAGTATGGGGCCCCCAGGGGTACATCAGCCCCAGCATTTT. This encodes CASSMGPPGVHQPQHF.

The CDR3, as DNA: TGTGCCAGCAGGAAAGCGGGGGGCCCGTTTTACGAGCAGTACTTC. It yields the protein CASRKAGGPFYEQYF. The chain combines TRBV6-1 with TRBJ2-7; 9 bases map to TRBD2. CDR3 length equals 15 residues. The germline CDR1 and CDR2 sequences are MNHNS and SASEGT. The junction had 10 bases not matched to a gene; V was cut back by 6 bases and J by 4 bases.

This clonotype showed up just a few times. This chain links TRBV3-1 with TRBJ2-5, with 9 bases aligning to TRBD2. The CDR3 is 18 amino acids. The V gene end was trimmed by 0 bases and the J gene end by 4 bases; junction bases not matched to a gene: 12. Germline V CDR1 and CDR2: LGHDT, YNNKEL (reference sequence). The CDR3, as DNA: TGTGCCAGCAGCCAAGATATTAGCGGGAGACGTATATCAGAGACCCAGTACTTC. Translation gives CASSQDISGRRISETQYF.

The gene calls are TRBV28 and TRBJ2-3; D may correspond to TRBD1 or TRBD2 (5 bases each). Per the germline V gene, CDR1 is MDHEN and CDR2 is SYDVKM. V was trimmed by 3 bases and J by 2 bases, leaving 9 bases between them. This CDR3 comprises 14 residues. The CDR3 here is CASSFWDHTDTQYF. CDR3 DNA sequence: TGTGCCAGCAGTTTCTGGGACCACACAGATACGCAGTATTTT. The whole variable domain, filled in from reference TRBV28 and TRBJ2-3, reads DVKVTQSSRYLVKRTGEKVFLECVQDMDHENMFWYRQDPGLGLRLIYFSYDVKMKEKGDIPEGYSVSREKKERFSLILESASTNQTSMYLCASSFWDHTDTQYFGPGTRLTVL.

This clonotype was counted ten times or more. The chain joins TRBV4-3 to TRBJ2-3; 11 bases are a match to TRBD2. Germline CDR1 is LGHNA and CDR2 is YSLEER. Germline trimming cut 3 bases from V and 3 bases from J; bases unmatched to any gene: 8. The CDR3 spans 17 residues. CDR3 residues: CASSQGASGGRTDTQYF. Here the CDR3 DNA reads TGCGCCAGCAGCCAGGGGGCTAGCGGGGGGAGGACAGATACGCAGTATTTT.

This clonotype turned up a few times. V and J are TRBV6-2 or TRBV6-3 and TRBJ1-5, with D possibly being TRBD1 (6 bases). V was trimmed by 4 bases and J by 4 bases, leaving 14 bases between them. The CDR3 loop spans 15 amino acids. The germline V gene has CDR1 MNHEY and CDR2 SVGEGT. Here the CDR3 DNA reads TGTGCCAGCAGTTCCATGGACAGATTAAATCAGCCCCAGCATTTT. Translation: CASSSMDRLNQPQHF.

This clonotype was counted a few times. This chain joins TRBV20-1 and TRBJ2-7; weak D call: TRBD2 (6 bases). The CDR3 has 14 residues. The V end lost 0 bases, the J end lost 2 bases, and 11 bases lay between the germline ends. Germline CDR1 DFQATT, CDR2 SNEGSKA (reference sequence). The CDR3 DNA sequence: TGCAGTGCTAGAGATTGGCGGGACCCCTACGAGCAGTACTTC. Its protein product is CSARDWRDPYEQYF.

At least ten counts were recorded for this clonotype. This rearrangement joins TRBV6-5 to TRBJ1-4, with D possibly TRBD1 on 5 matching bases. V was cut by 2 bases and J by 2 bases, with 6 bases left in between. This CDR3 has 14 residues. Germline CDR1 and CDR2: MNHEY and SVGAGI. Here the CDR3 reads CASSYGGTNEKLFF. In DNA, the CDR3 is TGTGCCAGCAGTTACGGGGGTACTAATGAAAAACTGTTTTTT.

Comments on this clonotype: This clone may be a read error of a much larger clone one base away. CDR3 region: CASSYSNQETQYF. The DNA of the CDR3 is TGTGCCAGCAGTTACTCAAACCAAGAGACCCAGTACTTC. The V call is TRBV10-3, the J call TRBJ2-5, with D unresolved. Germline CDR1 reads ENHRY; CDR2 reads SYGVKD. This CDR3 region has 13 residues.

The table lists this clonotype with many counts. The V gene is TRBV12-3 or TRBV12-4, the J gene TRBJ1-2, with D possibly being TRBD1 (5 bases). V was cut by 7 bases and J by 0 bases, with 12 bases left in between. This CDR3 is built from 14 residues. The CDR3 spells CASTSGQPNYGYTF. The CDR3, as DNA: TGTGCCAGCACCTCAGGGCAACCTAACTATGGCTACACCTTC.

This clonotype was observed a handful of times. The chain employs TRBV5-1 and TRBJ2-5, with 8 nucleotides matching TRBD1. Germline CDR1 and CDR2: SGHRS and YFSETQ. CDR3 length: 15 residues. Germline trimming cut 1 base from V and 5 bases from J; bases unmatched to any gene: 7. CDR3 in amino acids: CASSLRQGPRETQYF. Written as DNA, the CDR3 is TGCGCCAGCAGCTTGCGACAGGGGCCAAGGGAGACCCAGTACTTC. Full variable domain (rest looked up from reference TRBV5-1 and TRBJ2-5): KAGVTQTPRYLIKTRGQQVTLSCSPISGHRSVSWYQQTPGQGLQFLFEYFSETQRNKGNFPGRFSGRQFSNSRSEMNVSTLELGDSALYLCASSLRQGPRETQYFGPGTRLLVL.

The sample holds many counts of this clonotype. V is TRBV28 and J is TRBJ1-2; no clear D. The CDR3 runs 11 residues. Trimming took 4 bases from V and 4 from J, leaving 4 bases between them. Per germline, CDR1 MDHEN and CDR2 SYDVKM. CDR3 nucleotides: TGTGCCAGCAGTTCGACCTATGGCTACACCTTC. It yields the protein CASSSTYGYTF.

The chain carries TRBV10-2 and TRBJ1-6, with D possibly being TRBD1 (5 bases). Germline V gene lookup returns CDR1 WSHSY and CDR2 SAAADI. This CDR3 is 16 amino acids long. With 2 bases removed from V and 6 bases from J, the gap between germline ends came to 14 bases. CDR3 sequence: CASSELTDLINSPLHF. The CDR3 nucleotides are TGCGCCAGCAGTGAGCTGACAGATCTCATTAATTCACCCCTCCACTTT.

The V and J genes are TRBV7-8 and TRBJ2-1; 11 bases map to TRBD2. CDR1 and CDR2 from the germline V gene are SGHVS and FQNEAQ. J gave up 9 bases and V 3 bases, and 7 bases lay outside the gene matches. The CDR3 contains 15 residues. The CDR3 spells CASSLNSGRASEQFF. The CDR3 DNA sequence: TGTGCCAGCAGCTTGAATAGCGGGAGGGCCTCTGAGCAGTTCTTC.

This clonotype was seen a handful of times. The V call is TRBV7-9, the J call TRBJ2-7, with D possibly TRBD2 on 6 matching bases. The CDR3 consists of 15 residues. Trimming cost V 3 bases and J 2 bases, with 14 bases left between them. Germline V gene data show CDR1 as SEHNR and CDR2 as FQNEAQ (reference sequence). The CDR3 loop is CASSFELAGTYEQYF. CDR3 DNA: TGTGCCAGCAGCTTTGAACTAGCCGGGACCTACGAGCAGTACTTC.

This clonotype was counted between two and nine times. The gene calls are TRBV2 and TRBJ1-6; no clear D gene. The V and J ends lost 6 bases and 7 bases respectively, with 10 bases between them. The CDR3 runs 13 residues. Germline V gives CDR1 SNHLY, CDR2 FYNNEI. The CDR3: CASRNSLNSPLHF. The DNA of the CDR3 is TGTGCCAGCAGGAACTCTCTAAATTCACCCCTCCACTTT.

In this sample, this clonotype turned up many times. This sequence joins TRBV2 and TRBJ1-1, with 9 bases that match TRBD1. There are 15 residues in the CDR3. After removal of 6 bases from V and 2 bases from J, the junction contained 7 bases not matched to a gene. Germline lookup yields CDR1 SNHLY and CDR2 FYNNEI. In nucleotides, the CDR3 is TGTGCCAGCAGGAAACAGGGGGCTGATAACACTGAAGCTTTCTTT. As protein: CASRKQGADNTEAFF.

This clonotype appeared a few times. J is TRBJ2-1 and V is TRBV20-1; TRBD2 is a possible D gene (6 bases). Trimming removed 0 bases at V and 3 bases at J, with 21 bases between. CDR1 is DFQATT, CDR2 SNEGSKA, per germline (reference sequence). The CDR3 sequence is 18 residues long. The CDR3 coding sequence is TGCAGTGCTAGAGATGGGTTTGGGGCGGACTACCACTACAATGAGCAGTTCTTC. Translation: CSARDGFGADYHYNEQFF.

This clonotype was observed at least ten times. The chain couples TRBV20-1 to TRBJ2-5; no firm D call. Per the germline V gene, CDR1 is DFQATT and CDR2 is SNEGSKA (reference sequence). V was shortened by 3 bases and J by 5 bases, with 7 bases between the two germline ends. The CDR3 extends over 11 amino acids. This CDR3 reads CSASVYETQYF. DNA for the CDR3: TGCAGTGCTAGTGTGTACGAGACCCAGTACTTC.

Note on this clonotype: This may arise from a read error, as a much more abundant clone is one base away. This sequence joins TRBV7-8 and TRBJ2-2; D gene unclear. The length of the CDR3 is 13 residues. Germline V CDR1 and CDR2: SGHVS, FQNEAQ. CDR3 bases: TGTGTCAGCAGCTACGCCGGCACCGGGGAGCTGTTTTTT. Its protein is CVSSYAGTGELFF.

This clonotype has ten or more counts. The CDR3 DNA reads as TGTGCCAGCAACGCACAGGACAGGGTTTACGAGCAGTACTTC. It yields the protein CASNAQDRVYEQYF. The chain employs TRBV2 and TRBJ2-7; TRBD1 aligns across 8 bases. With V trimmed by 7 bases and J by 4 bases, 9 bases remained unmatched. Germline-derived CDR1 and CDR2 are SNHLY and FYNNEI. CDR3 size: 14 residues.

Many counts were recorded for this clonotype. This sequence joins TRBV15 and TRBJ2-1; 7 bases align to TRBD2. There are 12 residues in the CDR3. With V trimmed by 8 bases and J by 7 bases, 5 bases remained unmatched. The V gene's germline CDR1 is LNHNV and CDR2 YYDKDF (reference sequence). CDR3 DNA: TGTGCCACCGGGCGTAGCGGGAATGAGCAGTTCTTC. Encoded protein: CATGRSGNEQFF.

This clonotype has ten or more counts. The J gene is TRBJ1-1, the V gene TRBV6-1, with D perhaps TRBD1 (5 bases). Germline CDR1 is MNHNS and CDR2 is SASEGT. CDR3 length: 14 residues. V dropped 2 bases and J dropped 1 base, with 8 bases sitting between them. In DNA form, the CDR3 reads TGTGCCAGCAGTGAAAACAGGAGGAACACTGAAGCTTTCTTT. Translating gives CASSENRRNTEAFF.

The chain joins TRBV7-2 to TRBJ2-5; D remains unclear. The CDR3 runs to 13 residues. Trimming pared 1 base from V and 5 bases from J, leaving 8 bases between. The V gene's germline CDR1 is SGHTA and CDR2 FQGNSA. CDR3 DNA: TGTGCCAGCAGCTTAGTTTTCTCGGAGACCCAGTACTTC. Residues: CASSLVFSETQYF.

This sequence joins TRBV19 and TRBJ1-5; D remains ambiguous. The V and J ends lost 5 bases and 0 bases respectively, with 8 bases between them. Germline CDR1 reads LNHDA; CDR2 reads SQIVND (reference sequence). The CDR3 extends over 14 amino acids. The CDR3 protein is CASSETISNQPQHF. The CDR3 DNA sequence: TGTGCCAGTAGTGAGACAATTAGCAATCAGCCCCAGCATTTT.